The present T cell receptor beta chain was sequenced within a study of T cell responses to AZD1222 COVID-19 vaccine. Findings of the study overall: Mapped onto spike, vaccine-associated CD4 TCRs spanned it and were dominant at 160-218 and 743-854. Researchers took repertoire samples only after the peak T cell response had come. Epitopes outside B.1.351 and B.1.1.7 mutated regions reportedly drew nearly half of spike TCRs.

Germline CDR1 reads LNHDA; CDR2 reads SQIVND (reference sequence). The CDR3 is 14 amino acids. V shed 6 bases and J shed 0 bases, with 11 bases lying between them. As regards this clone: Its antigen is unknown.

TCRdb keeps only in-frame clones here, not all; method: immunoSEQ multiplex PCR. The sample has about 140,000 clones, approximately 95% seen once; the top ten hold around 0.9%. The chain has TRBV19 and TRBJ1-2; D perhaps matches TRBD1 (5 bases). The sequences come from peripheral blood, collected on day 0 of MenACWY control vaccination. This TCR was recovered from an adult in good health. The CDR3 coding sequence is TGTGCCAGTAGAGGGGCAGCAGCTAACTATGGCTACACCTTC. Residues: CASRGAAANYGYTF.